These 12 T cell receptor beta chains share one sample of origin, sequenced in a study of T cell responses to AZD1222 COVID-19 vaccine. The repertoire was sequenced with immunoSEQ multiplex PCR; TCRdb's copy has only in-frame clones and lacks some. The repertoire has under 150,000 clones, 85% of them found once; the top ten carry less than 9.5%. The source was peripheral blood, collected 28 days after the second dose of the MenACWY control vaccine. The receptor source for this set is an adult who received the MenACWY meningococcal vaccine as a control.

J is TRBJ2-1 and V is TRBV7-8; 12 positions match TRBD2. Germline CDR1 SGHVS, CDR2 FQNEAQ. The CDR3 spans 18 residues. After removal of 3 bases from V and 8 bases from J, the junction contained 14 bases not matched to a gene. The CDR3 coding sequence is TGTGCCAGCAGCTTGTCCTCGCTAGCGGGGGGGCCTAGGGATGAGCAGTTCTTC. This sequence encodes CASSLSSLAGGPRDEQFF.

V and J are TRBV4-2 and TRBJ1-3; 8 bases match TRBD1. V gave up 4 bases and J gave up 4 bases; unmatched junction bases: 6. Germline-derived CDR1 and CDR2 are LGHNA and YNFKEQ. This CDR3 contains 15 residues. For the CDR3, the DNA is TGTGCCAGCAGCCTAACGACAGGGGTAGGAAACACCATATATTTT. This sequence encodes CASSLTTGVGNTIYF.

Points on this clone: The sample contains more than one DNA sequence encoding this CDR3. The chain is built from TRBV15 and TRBJ1-3; TRBD1 is a possible D gene (6 bases). Germline V lookup: CDR1 LNHNV, CDR2 YYDKDF (reference sequence). Trimming stripped 0 bases from V and 2 bases from J, with 8 bases between. The CDR3 is 15 amino acids. CDR3 DNA: TGTGCCACCAGCAGAGATCGGGGGCCTGGAAACACCATATATTTT. Its protein is CATSRDRGPGNTIYF.

The chain has TRBV5-1 and TRBJ2-5, with D unresolved. V lost 2 bases and J lost 2, with 4 bases in between. Germline loops: CDR1 SGHRS, CDR2 YFSETQ. CDR3 size: 12 residues. CDR3 loop: CASSFGQETQYF. CDR3 coding DNA: TGCGCCAGCAGCTTCGGACAAGAGACCCAGTACTTC. Full variable domain (remainder filled in from reference TRBV5-1 and TRBJ2-5): KAGVTQTPRYLIKTRGQQVTLSCSPISGHRSVSWYQQTPGQGLQFLFEYFSETQRNKGNFPGRFSGRQFSNSRSEMNVSTLELGDSALYLCASSFGQETQYFGPGTRLLVL.

This clone was seen once. The chain couples TRBV7-2 to TRBJ1-1; D is undetermined. CDR3 size: 15 residues. Between the trimmed V and J ends, which lost 3 bases and 2 bases, there was a span of 13 bases. Germline V lookup: CDR1 SGHTA, CDR2 FQGNSA. In nucleotides, the CDR3 is TGTGCCAGCAGCTTGAAACCGGGGAGTAACACTGAAGCTTTCTTT. Protein sequence: CASSLKPGSNTEAFF.

This clone was observed at least ten times. CDR3 protein: CASSQGPSRVTNTEAFF. For the CDR3, the DNA is TGTGCCAGCAGCCAAGGACCTTCGCGGGTAACGAACACTGAAGCTTTCTTT. The chain combines TRBV3-1 (or the pseudogene TRBV3-2) with TRBJ1-1; D not certain. Germline loops: CDR1 LGHDT, CDR2 YNNKEL (reference sequence). Trimming took 1 base from V and 1 from J, leaving 16 bases between them. The CDR3 loop spans 17 amino acids.

The table lists this clone with a few counts. The rearrangement links TRBV18 to TRBJ1-1, with D unclear. This CDR3 contains 15 residues. V was pared by 2 bases and J by 9 bases, with 19 bases between. Germline V gene sequence: CDR1 KGHSH, CDR2 LQKENI. Here the CDR3 reads CASSPTESARQQAFF. CDR3 sequence (DNA): TGTGCCAGCTCACCAACTGAATCGGCCCGGCAACAAGCTTTCTTT.

Written as DNA, the CDR3 is TGTGCCAGCAGCCAAGAGGGGGCGGGCACAGATACGCAGTATTTT. Translated: CASSQEGAGTDTQYF. The chain combines TRBV4-2 with TRBJ2-3; a possible D gene is TRBD1 (6 bases). Germline V gene sequence: CDR1 LGHNA, CDR2 YNFKEQ. V was pared by 0 bases and J by 1 base, with 8 bases between. The CDR3 spans 15 residues.

For the CDR3, the DNA is TGTGCCAGTAGTATAGAGGGGACGGGCAGTCCAATCGGGTATGGCTACACCTTC. Amino acids: CASSIEGTGSPIGYGYTF. This chain uses TRBV19 with TRBJ1-2; tentative D call: TRBD1 (5 bases). CDR1 is LNHDA, CDR2 SQIVND, per germline (reference sequence). V lost 0 bases to trimming and J lost 5 bases, with 22 bases between them. The CDR3 has 18 residues.

V usage is TRBV27 and J usage is TRBJ2-3, with D unresolved. V lost 6 bases to trimming and J lost 1 base, with 8 bases between them. The germline CDR1 and CDR2 sequences are MNHEY and SMNVEV (reference sequence). This CDR3 region has 13 residues. The CDR3 sequence: CASRAGRTDTQYF. CDR3 nucleotide sequence: TGTGCCAGCAGGGCCGGGCGCACAGATACGCAGTATTTT.

V usage is TRBV29-1 and J usage is TRBJ2-5; D could derive from TRBD1 or TRBD2 (6 bases each). V lost 7 bases, J lost 5 bases, and 17 bases lay in between. The V gene's germline CDR1 is SQVTM and CDR2 ANQGSEA. This CDR3 comprises 13 residues. CDR3 coding DNA: TGCAGCGACCCGGGACAAGGAGGGGAGACCCAGTACTTC. Translation gives CSDPGQGGETQYF. The full variable domain, its missing parts supplied by reference TRBV29-1 and TRBJ2-5, is SAVISQKPSRDICQRGTSLTIQCQVDSQVTMMFWYRQQPGQSLTLIATANQGSEATYESGFVIDKFPISRPNLTFSTLTVSNMSPEDSSIYLCSDPGQGGETQYFGPGTRLLVL.

CDR3 sequence (DNA): TGCAGCGTCCAACAGGGTGACTATGGCTACACCTTC. It translates to CSVQQGDYGYTF. This sequence joins TRBV29-1 and TRBJ1-2; possibly TRBD1 for D (6 bases). The CDR3 spans 12 residues. Germline V gene lookup returns CDR1 SQVTM and CDR2 ANQGSEA. The V gene lost 6 bases and the J gene lost 3 bases, with 11 bases spanning the gap.